A few counts support the clone carrying this T cell receptor (beta chain). Its target is not known. PCR used 60 Vbeta primers and 13 Jbeta primers. TCRdb's copy holds only in-frame clones and misses some; the assay was immunoSEQ multiplex PCR. The table lists roughly 43,000 clones, 70% to 85% of them singletons. These data originate in a study of cytomegalovirus exposure and HLA in healthy donors. Study information: From HLA-typed donors, an early data release held about 85 million unique TCRs.

General study findings and limits: Later on, an analysis showed TCR association rates differing by HLA locus, with DRB1 the most and HLA-C the fewest.

The CDR3 totals 19 residues. V was pared by 0 bases and J by 0 bases, with 18 bases between. The germline V gene encodes CDR1 ENHRY and CDR2 SYGVKD. The V and J genes are TRBV10-3 and TRBJ2-4, with no clear D. Sequenced input: PBMCs. The clonotype comes from a man under 40 in good health and CMV-seronegative. The CDR3 reads CAISESEEVSPLAKNIQYF. The CDR3 DNA sequence: TGTGCCATCAGTGAGTCGGAAGAGGTTTCCCCTCTAGCCAAAAACATTCAGTACTTC.